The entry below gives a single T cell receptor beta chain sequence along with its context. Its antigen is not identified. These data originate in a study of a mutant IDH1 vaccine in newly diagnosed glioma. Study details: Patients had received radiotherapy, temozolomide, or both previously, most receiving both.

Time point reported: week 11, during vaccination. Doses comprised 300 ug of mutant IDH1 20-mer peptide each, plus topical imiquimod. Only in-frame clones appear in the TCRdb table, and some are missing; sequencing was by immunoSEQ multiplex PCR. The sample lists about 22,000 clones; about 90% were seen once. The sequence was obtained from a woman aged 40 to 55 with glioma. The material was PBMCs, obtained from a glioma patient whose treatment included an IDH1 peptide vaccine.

CDR3 in amino acids: CASTGTSYEQYF. CDR3 nucleotides: TGTGCCAGCACCGGGACTAGCTACGAGCAGTACTTC. The chain joins TRBV28 to TRBJ2-7, with TRBD2 matching over 8 bases. This CDR3 region has 12 residues. Per the germline V gene, CDR1 is MDHEN and CDR2 is SYDVKM. V was clipped by 7 bases and J by 3 bases; unmatched bases: 2. Complete variable domain (other parts from reference TRBV28 and TRBJ2-7): DVKVTQSSRYLVKRTGEKVFLECVQDMDHENMFWYRQDPGLGLRLIYFSYDVKMKEKGDIPEGYSVSREKKERFSLILESASTNQTSMYLCASTGTSYEQYFGPGTRLTVT.